The 31 T cell receptor beta chains reported below all come from one sample, sequenced in a study of early T cells in non-severe SARS-CoV-2 infection. One entry per CDR3 protein, called by TCRdb with MiXCR from the 5' RACE reads. The table lists over 30,000 distinct CDR3 sequences, 5% to 6.5% of them singletons. Input material: whole blood. The origin of the receptors is an adult who was a healthcare worker with PCR-confirmed SARS-CoV-2 infection or an uninfected control (not recorded which).

This clonotype was recorded many times. The chain combines TRBV4-3 with TRBJ2-7, with 9 positions matching TRBD1. The CDR3 is 15 amino acids. Germline V gene data show CDR1 as LGHNA and CDR2 as YSLEER. The J segment lost 6 bases and the V segment lost 4 bases, leaving 10 bases of the junction unmatched. CDR3 in amino acids: CASSLAGTGMAEQYF. In DNA, the CDR3 is TGCGCCAGCAGCCTTGCCGGGACAGGGATGGCCGAGCAGTACTTC.

To note about this clonotype: The junction departs from the called germline gene at one end, perhaps through a read error. The rearrangement links TRBV11-2 to TRBJ2-6; tentatively, D is TRBD1 (5 bases). CDR3 length: 16 residues. Germline CDR1 is SGHAT and CDR2 is FQNNGV. CDR3 bases: TGTGCCAGCAGCTCGCAAACGAGGTCTGGGGCCGACGTCCTGACTTTC. Its protein product is CASSSQTRSGADVLTF.

This clonotype was recorded at least ten times. This rearrangement joins TRBV28 to TRBJ2-2, with D perhaps matching TRBD2 (5 bases). The CDR3 spans 15 residues. V lost 2 bases to trimming and J lost 0 bases, with 7 bases between them. In germline, CDR1 is MDHEN, CDR2 SYDVKM. CDR3 in DNA: TGTGCCAGCAGTTTAGAACTAGCGAACACCGGGGAGCTGTTTTTT. Translated, it gives CASSLELANTGELFF.

There are many counts of this clonotype. The CDR3: CASSFGGGGRTDTQYF. Written as DNA, the CDR3 is TGTGCCAGCAGCTTTGGCGGGGGGGGACGCACAGATACGCAGTATTTT. The J gene is TRBJ2-3, the V gene TRBV5-6; 9 bases agree with TRBD2. The CDR3 totals 16 residues. The germline V gene encodes CDR1 SGHDT and CDR2 YYEEEE. V trimming: 2 bases; J trimming: 1 base; junction bases outside the gene matches: 5.

In this sample, this clonotype turned up many times. This chain connects TRBV5-4 to TRBJ2-3; 9 nucleotides align to TRBD1. The CDR3 has 15 amino acids. The germline gives CDR1 SGHNT, CDR2 YYREEE (reference sequence). The V and J ends lost 3 bases and 2 bases, in that order; junction bases with no gene match: 4. The CDR3 protein is CASSYGTGTTDTQYF. CDR3 DNA sequence: TGTGCCAGCAGCTACGGGACAGGGACCACAGATACGCAGTATTTT.

The chain joins TRBV28 to TRBJ1-2; D gene ambiguous. V lost 7 bases, J lost 4 bases, and 16 bases lay in between. The germline V gene encodes CDR1 MDHEN and CDR2 SYDVKM. The CDR3 length is 14 residues. CDR3 sequence reads: CASTPNLGIYGYTF. The CDR3 region has the DNA TGTGCCAGCACCCCGAATCTGGGTATCTATGGCTACACCTTC.

The V call is TRBV6-6, the J call TRBJ2-3; D is uncertain. Germline CDR1 reads MNHNY; CDR2 reads SVGAGI (reference sequence). The V and J ends lost 2 bases and 4 bases respectively, with 7 bases between them. The CDR3 consists of 13 residues. The CDR3 sequence is CASSYDTADTQYF. For the CDR3, the DNA is TGTGCCAGCAGTTACGACACTGCAGATACGCAGTATTTT.

This clonotype was detected ten times or more. V gene TRBV29-1 combines with J gene TRBJ1-5; 8 positions match TRBD1. The CDR3 totals 13 residues. Germline-derived CDR1 and CDR2 are SQVTM and ANQGSEA. Trimming cost V 7 bases and J 6 bases; bases outside gene matches: 8. The CDR3 DNA reads TGCAGCGCAGGGGGCGGTCCGGGTCAGCCCCAGCATTTT. This sequence encodes CSAGGGPGQPQHF.

In this sample, this clonotype turned up many times. The chain combines TRBV7-9 with TRBJ1-6; 8 positions agree with TRBD1. Germline V lookup: CDR1 SEHNR, CDR2 FQNEAQ (reference sequence). The CDR3 is made up of 16 amino acids. Germline trimming cut 5 bases from V and 4 bases from J; bases unmatched to any gene: 7. CDR3 protein: CASSTQDRAYNSPLHF. CDR3 sequence (DNA): TGTGCCAGCAGCACCCAGGACAGGGCGTATAATTCACCCCTCCACTTT.

This clonotype has at least ten counts. The V and J genes are TRBV5-1 and TRBJ2-7; 9 nucleotides match TRBD1. Unmatched junction bases numbered 9, after V lost 4 bases and J lost 7 bases. The CDR3 has 14 amino acids. Germline values: CDR1 SGHRS, CDR2 YFSETQ. DNA for the CDR3: TGCGCCAGCAGCCCCGGGGACAGGGATGGGGAGCAGTACTTC. Translated: CASSPGDRDGEQYF.

The sample holds many counts of this clonotype. This chain links TRBV5-1 with TRBJ2-6; D is unclear. CDR3 length equals 15 residues. V dropped 0 bases and J dropped 0 bases, with 4 bases sitting between them. Per germline, CDR1 SGHRS and CDR2 YFSETQ. This chain's CDR3 is CASSLGVSGANVLTF. The DNA of the CDR3 is TGCGCCAGCAGCTTGGGTGTCTCTGGGGCCAACGTCCTGACTTTC.

This clonotype was seen many times. The V gene is TRBV12-3 or TRBV12-4, the J gene TRBJ2-1; D remains ambiguous. CDR3 length: 12 residues. With 6 bases removed from V and 7 bases from J, the gap between germline ends came to 10 bases. In DNA form, the CDR3 reads TGTGCCAGCAGCCCCGCTAGAAATGAGCAGTTCTTC. Translation gives CASSPARNEQFF.

This sequence joins TRBV19 and TRBJ2-7; tentative D call: TRBD1 (5 bases). The germline V and J ends were trimmed by 3 bases and 1 base, with 13 bases remaining between them. Per germline, CDR1 LNHDA and CDR2 SQIVND (reference sequence). There are 15 residues in the CDR3. Here the CDR3 DNA reads TGTGCCAGTAGTATGCAGGGTGAGGTATCCTACGAGCAGTACTTC. Amino acids: CASSMQGEVSYEQYF.

V and J are TRBV4-3 and TRBJ2-6; weak D call: TRBD1 (6 bases). CDR3 length: 19 amino acids. Germline values: CDR1 LGHNA, CDR2 YSLEER. V lost 0 bases and J lost 0, with 15 bases in between. The CDR3 protein is CASSQDRGSTVSGANVLTF. The DNA of the CDR3 is TGCGCCAGCAGCCAAGACAGGGGTTCCACAGTCTCTGGGGCCAACGTCCTGACTTTC.

The chain employs TRBV18 and TRBJ1-1; D gene ambiguous. Trimming removed 0 bases from V and 1 base from J, with 9 bases in between. The CDR3 has 15 amino acids. The germline V gene encodes CDR1 KGHSH and CDR2 LQKENI. CDR3 nucleotides: TGTGCCAGCTCACCACCGATGGCAGGGAACACTGAAGCTTTCTTT. It translates to CASSPPMAGNTEAFF.

This clonotype was found many times. The CDR3 here is CASSLTEGTYEQYF. For the CDR3, the DNA is TGTGCCAGCAGCTTAACCGAGGGGACCTACGAGCAGTACTTC. This rearrangement joins TRBV11-2 to TRBJ2-7; D may correspond to TRBD1 or TRBD2 (5 bases each). CDR1 and CDR2 from the germline V gene are SGHAT and FQNNGV. Trimming removed 2 bases from V and 2 bases from J, with 10 bases in between. This CDR3 spans 14 amino acids.

The chain recombines TRBV18 with TRBJ1-2, with a tentative D call TRBD1 (6 bases). The CDR3 is 15 amino acids. Per the germline V gene, CDR1 is KGHSH and CDR2 is LQKENI. The V end lost 2 bases, the J end lost 1 base, and 11 bases lay between the germline ends. CDR3 bases: TGTGCCAGCTCACCAGGACAGCCTCTTAACTATGGCTACACCTTC. Its protein is CASSPGQPLNYGYTF.

This clonotype was seen ten or more times. This chain uses TRBV6-5 with TRBJ1-6; D may be TRBD1 (5 bases). Trimming stripped 5 bases from V and 6 bases from J, with 14 bases between. Germline V gene data show CDR1 as MNHEY and CDR2 as SVGAGI. The CDR3 sequence is 15 residues long. CDR3 region: CASSTRGPSNSPLHF. In DNA, the CDR3 is TGTGCCAGCAGTACGCGGGGCCCGTCTAATTCACCCCTCCACTTT.

The table lists this clonotype with many counts. The V and J genes are TRBV12-3 or TRBV12-4 and TRBJ2-3; maybe TRBD2 (6 bases). V was shortened by 6 bases and J by 2 bases, with 15 bases between the two germline ends. The CDR3 covers 15 residues. CDR3 region: CASRNGAGPTDTQYF. The CDR3 DNA reads as TGTGCCAGCAGGAATGGGGCGGGACCCACAGATACGCAGTATTTT.

This chain connects TRBV12-5 to TRBJ2-1, with D possibly TRBD2 on 5 matching bases. This CDR3 has 14 amino acids. In germline, CDR1 is LGHNT, CDR2 FRNRAP. V lost 4 bases and J 8 bases, leaving 15 bases between the germline ends. The CDR3 nucleotides read TGTGCTAGTGGTTCCCGTAGCCCCGGGGATGAGCAGTTCTTC. Its translation is CASGSRSPGDEQFF.

This clonotype was counted many times. This chain joins TRBV20-1 and TRBJ2-1; D remains ambiguous. The V gene's germline CDR1 is DFQATT and CDR2 SNEGSKA (reference sequence). V shed 5 bases and J shed 8 bases, with 7 bases lying between them. The length of the CDR3 is 10 residues. CDR3 loop: CSALNYEQFF. The CDR3 DNA sequence: TGCAGTGCTCTGAACTATGAGCAGTTCTTC.

The sample holds a few counts of this clonotype. The chain is built from TRBV5-4 and TRBJ2-7; D possibly corresponds to TRBD1 (5 bases). V was cut by 0 bases and J by 3 bases, with 13 bases left in between. The CDR3 sequence is 15 residues long. Per the germline V gene, CDR1 is SGHNT and CDR2 is YYREEE (reference sequence). Here the CDR3 reads CASSLAGQQFYEQYF. The CDR3 nucleotides read TGTGCCAGCAGCTTGGCAGGACAACAGTTCTACGAGCAGTACTTC.

This clonotype was picked up a small number of times. This sequence joins TRBV20-1 and TRBJ1-3, with D possibly TRBD1 on 6 matching bases. CDR3 length: 16 amino acids. Germline CDR1 reads DFQATT; CDR2 reads SNEGSKA (reference sequence). Trimming shortened V by 0 bases and J by 3 bases, and 15 bases separated the two germline ends. As DNA, the CDR3 is TGCAGTGCTAGAGATCATTCCAGGGGCAATGGAAACACCATATATTTT. Its translation: CSARDHSRGNGNTIYF.

The table lists this clonotype with many counts. The rearrangement uses TRBV7-2 and TRBJ2-3; possibly TRBD1 for D (6 bases). V was trimmed by 5 bases and J by 8 bases, leaving 11 bases between them. Germline-derived CDR1 and CDR2 are SGHTA and FQGNSA. CDR3 length equals 12 residues. CDR3 amino acids: CASSPRGGTQYF. CDR3 in DNA: TGTGCCAGCAGCCCCAGAGGGGGTACGCAGTATTTT.

This clonotype has at least ten counts. The V gene is TRBV20-1, the J gene TRBJ2-5; maybe TRBD1 (6 bases). The V and J ends lost 3 bases and 2 bases respectively, with 13 bases between them. Germline V gives CDR1 DFQATT, CDR2 SNEGSKA (reference sequence). The CDR3 is made up of 14 amino acids. For the CDR3, the DNA is TGCAGTGCTAGCCCCCCACAGGGTCAAGAGACCCAGTACTTC. Amino acids: CSASPPQGQETQYF.

This clonotype has at least ten counts. The CDR3 DNA follows: TGCAGTGCTAGAACTAGCGGGGAATACGAGCAGTACTTC. Translation gives CSARTSGEYEQYF. The rearrangement joins TRBV20-1 to TRBJ2-7, with 10 positions matching TRBD2. Trimming cost V 2 bases and J 4 bases; bases outside gene matches: 2. The CDR3 spans 13 residues. Germline CDR1 DFQATT, CDR2 SNEGSKA (reference sequence).

A note on this clonotype: With a much larger clone just one base away, this may be a read error. The chain has TRBV20-1 and TRBJ2-2; D is unclear. CDR1 and CDR2 (germline): DFQATT, SNEGSKA (reference sequence). The CDR3 is 11 residues long. The DNA for the CDR3 is TGCGGTGCTAGAGGACCTGGGGAGCTGTTTTTT. Translated, it gives CGARGPGELFF.

The sample holds many counts of this clonotype. The V and J genes are TRBV20-1 and TRBJ2-1; 7 nucleotides agree with TRBD1. V lost 0 bases and J lost 7; bases outside the gene matches: 3. The germline CDR1 and CDR2 sequences are DFQATT and SNEGSKA (reference sequence). The CDR3 is 13 residues long. DNA of the CDR3: TGCAGTGCTAGAGATAAGGGGGCAAATGAGCAGTTCTTC. Residues: CSARDKGANEQFF.

About this clonotype itself: A much larger clone differs by one base, so this may be a read error. The chain recombines TRBV11-2 with TRBJ1-2; D perhaps matches TRBD1 (5 bases). In germline, CDR1 is SGHAT, CDR2 FQNNGV. The CDR3 is 13 amino acids. The V and J ends lost 7 bases and 4 bases respectively, with 13 bases between them. CDR3 nucleotides: TGTGCCAGCAACTCCCGACAGATCTATGGCTACACCTTC. Protein sequence: CASNSRQIYGYTF.

This clonotype was seen repeatedly, ten times or more. This chain connects TRBV27 to TRBJ2-7; 7 bases agree with TRBD1. The CDR3 covers 14 residues. V shed 4 bases and J 4 bases; nucleotides not matched to a gene: 7. Germline values: CDR1 MNHEY, CDR2 SMNVEV (reference sequence). The CDR3 DNA follows: TGTGCCAGCAGTTACTACAGGGGCCAATACGAGCAGTACTTC. Protein product: CASSYYRGQYEQYF.

This rearrangement joins TRBV10-3 to TRBJ1-6, with 7 bases matching TRBD1. With 2 bases clipped from V and 5 bases from J, the junction kept 0 bases outside the gene matches. Germline assignment: CDR1 ENHRY and CDR2 SYGVKD. This CDR3 contains 14 residues. The CDR3 protein is CAISEGTDNSPLHF. CDR3 sequence (DNA): TGTGCCATCAGTGAGGGGACAGATAATTCACCCCTCCACTTT.